Listed below are T cell receptor beta chains from one sample, sequenced in a study of OX40 agonist ivuxolimab in advanced cancers. Sequencing used immunoSEQ multiplex PCR; TCRdb keeps in-frame clones, though not all of them. The sample has 45,000 or so clones; 80% are singletons. The sample consisted of CD4+ or CD8+ T cells sorted from blood, taken in a trial of the OX40 agonist ivuxolimab. The receptors shown here come from an adult with an advanced solid tumor such as melanoma, head and neck, liver or kidney cancer. The CDR3 runs from the conserved cysteine through the conserved F or W. D genes are given only for firm matches. Only some rows state a clone size, as once, few, many or a class for expanded clones.

v_call: TRBV6-6; clone_size: NA; cdr3_length: 13; j_call: TRBJ1-5; d_call: NA; cdr3_nt: TGTGCCAGCAGTTACGGCGTATATCAGCCCCAGCATTTT; cdr3_aa: CASSYGVYQPQHF
v_call: TRBV10-3; clone_size: NA; cdr3_length: 17; j_call: TRBJ2-3; d_call: NA; cdr3_nt: TGTGCCATCAGTGAAGGGGGAGGGCGATTAAACACAGATACGCAGTATTTT; cdr3_aa: CAISEGGGRLNTDTQYF
v_call: TRBV10-1; clone_size: NA; cdr3_length: 12; j_call: TRBJ2-7; d_call: NA; cdr3_nt: TGCGCCAGGGAGGATCTATCGGGCGAGCAGTACTTC; cdr3_aa: CAREDLSGEQYF
v_call: TRBV30; clone_size: NA; cdr3_length: 12; j_call: TRBJ2-1; d_call: NA; cdr3_nt: TGTGCCTGGAGTGTGGCGGGCAATGAGCAGTTCTTC; cdr3_aa: CAWSVAGNEQFF
v_call: TRBV5-1; clone_size: once; cdr3_length: 17; j_call: TRBJ2-1; d_call: TRBD2; cdr3_nt: TGCGCCAGCAGCTTAAGGACTAGCGGGAGGGCCGGGCATGAGCAGTTCTTC; cdr3_aa: CASSLRTSGRAGHEQFF
v_call: TRBV21-1; clone_size: NA; cdr3_length: 17; j_call: TRBJ1-3; d_call: NA; cdr3_nt: TGTGCCAGCGTGTTTACAGGTATCTACAGCTCTGGAAACACCATATATTTT; cdr3_aa: CASVFTGIYSSGNTIYF
v_call: TRBV7-2; clone_size: NA; cdr3_length: 13; j_call: TRBJ2-7; d_call: NA; cdr3_nt: TGTGCCAGCAGCCGGACCCAGGGCTACGAGCAGTACTTC; cdr3_aa: CASSRTQGYEQYF
v_call: TRBV5-1; clone_size: NA; cdr3_length: 15; j_call: TRBJ2-5; d_call: NA; cdr3_nt: TGCGCCAGCAGCTTGGGAGGGACCGCCGAAGAGACCCAGTACTTC; cdr3_aa: CASSLGGTAEETQYF
v_call: TRBV2; clone_size: NA; cdr3_length: 12; j_call: TRBJ2-5; d_call: NA; cdr3_nt: TGTGCCAGCAGTGTCTTCCAAGAGACCCAGTACTTC; cdr3_aa: CASSVFQETQYF
v_call: TRBV30; clone_size: once; cdr3_length: 12; j_call: TRBJ2-5; d_call: NA; cdr3_nt: TGTGCCTGGAGTCCCTCTCAGAAGACCCAGTACTTC; cdr3_aa: CAWSPSQKTQYF
v_call: TRBV19; clone_size: NA; cdr3_length: 13; j_call: TRBJ1-5; d_call: NA; cdr3_nt: TGTGCCAGTAGTATAGGGCGCATGGGGCCCCAGCATTTT; cdr3_aa: CASSIGRMGPQHF
v_call: TRBV15; clone_size: medium-sized; cdr3_length: 15; j_call: TRBJ1-4; d_call: NA; cdr3_nt: TGTGCCACCAGCAGAGGGGGATCAACTAATGAAAAACTGTTTTTT; cdr3_aa: CATSRGGSTNEKLFF
v_call: TRBV29-1; clone_size: NA; cdr3_length: 13; j_call: TRBJ2-1; d_call: TRBD2; cdr3_nt: TGCAGCGCGACTAGCGGGAGTTACAATGAGCAGTTCTTC; cdr3_aa: CSATSGSYNEQFF
v_call: TRBV19; clone_size: NA; cdr3_length: 14; j_call: TRBJ2-7; d_call: NA; cdr3_nt: TGTGCCAGTAGTATAGGTAGCGACTCCTACGAGCAGTACTTC; cdr3_aa: CASSIGSDSYEQYF
v_call: TRBV4-3; clone_size: NA; cdr3_length: 15; j_call: TRBJ1-3; d_call: NA; cdr3_nt: TGCGCCAGCAGCCAAGATAGTCCAGGAGGAAACACCATATATTTT; cdr3_aa: CASSQDSPGGNTIYF
v_call: TRBV7-9; clone_size: few; cdr3_length: 16; j_call: TRBJ2-7; d_call: TRBD2; cdr3_nt: TGTGCCAGCAGCTTAGCCGGGACTAGCGGCTTATACGAGCAGTACTTC; cdr3_aa: CASSLAGTSGLYEQYF
v_call: TRBV19; clone_size: once; cdr3_length: 12; j_call: TRBJ1-1; d_call: TRBD1; cdr3_nt: TGTGCCAGTAGTATGAGGGACAGACAAGCTTTCTTT; cdr3_aa: CASSMRDRQAFF
v_call: TRBV30; clone_size: NA; cdr3_length: 13; j_call: TRBJ1-1; d_call: NA; cdr3_nt: TGTGCCTGGAGTGTGGGGGGTGGGACTGAAGCTTTCTTT; cdr3_aa: CAWSVGGGTEAFF
v_call: TRBV5-1; clone_size: few; cdr3_length: 17; j_call: TRBJ2-1; d_call: TRBD2; cdr3_nt: TGCGCCAGCAGCTACACTAGCGGGAGGGACTCCTACAATGAGCAGTTCTTC; cdr3_aa: CASSYTSGRDSYNEQFF
v_call: TRBV2; clone_size: NA; cdr3_length: 15; j_call: TRBJ2-7; d_call: TRBD2; cdr3_nt: TGTGCCAGCAGGTTACTAGCGGGCCCTCCCTACGAGCAGTACTTC; cdr3_aa: CASRLLAGPPYEQYF
v_call: TRBV2; clone_size: NA; cdr3_length: 15; j_call: TRBJ2-1; d_call: TRBD1; cdr3_nt: TGTGCCAGCAGTGAAGCGCTTTTGCTGGGGACAGGGCAGTTCTTC; cdr3_aa: CASSEALLLGTGQFF
v_call: TRBV5-2; clone_size: NA; cdr3_length: 15; j_call: TRBJ2-7; d_call: NA; cdr3_nt: TGTGCCAGCAGCTTAGGAGGGACAGGAGCCTACGAGCAGTACTTC; cdr3_aa: CASSLGGTGAYEQYF
v_call: TRBV6-5; clone_size: NA; cdr3_length: 12; j_call: TRBJ1-1; d_call: NA; cdr3_nt: TGTGCCAGCAGTGCCATCCTGGGTGAAGCTTTCTTT; cdr3_aa: CASSAILGEAFF
v_call: TRBV10-2; clone_size: NA; cdr3_length: 12; j_call: TRBJ1-4; d_call: NA; cdr3_nt: TGCGCCAGCGGACGGTCGAATGAAAAACTGTTTTTT; cdr3_aa: CASGRSNEKLFF
v_call: TRBV23-1; clone_size: NA; cdr3_length: 17; j_call: TRBJ1-5; d_call: NA; cdr3_nt: TGCGCCAGCAGTCAATCATCGGGAACCGATAGCAATCAGCCCCAGCATTTT; cdr3_aa: CASSQSSGTDSNQPQHF
v_call: TRBV2; clone_size: once; cdr3_length: 13; j_call: TRBJ1-1; d_call: NA; cdr3_nt: TGTGCCAGCATGGGGGGCGCGAACACTGAAGCTTTCTTT; cdr3_aa: CASMGGANTEAFF
v_call: TRBV19; clone_size: NA; cdr3_length: 13; j_call: TRBJ2-7; d_call: NA; cdr3_nt: TGTGCCAGTAGTACGGGGAGCTCCTACGAGCAGTACTTC; cdr3_aa: CASSTGSSYEQYF
v_call: TRBV14; clone_size: once; cdr3_length: 15; j_call: TRBJ1-1; d_call: NA; cdr3_nt: TGTGCCAGCAGCCAAGAGCTCAAGGGGTGGACTGAAGCTTTCTTT; cdr3_aa: CASSQELKGWTEAFF
v_call: TRBV18; clone_size: NA; cdr3_length: 16; j_call: TRBJ2-1; d_call: NA; cdr3_nt: TGTGCCAGCTCACTCTCGGCTCCCTCCTCCTACAATGAGCAGTTCTTC; cdr3_aa: CASSLSAPSSYNEQFF
v_call: TRBV2; clone_size: NA; cdr3_length: 14; j_call: TRBJ1-5; d_call: TRBD1; cdr3_nt: TGTGCCAGCAGTGAATGGGACAGGTATCAGCCCCAGCATTTT; cdr3_aa: CASSEWDRYQPQHF
v_call: TRBV5-4; clone_size: NA; cdr3_length: 15; j_call: TRBJ1-2; d_call: TRBD1; cdr3_nt: TGTGCCAGCAGCTTTCGACAGGGCTCGAACTATGGCTACACCTTC; cdr3_aa: CASSFRQGSNYGYTF
v_call: TRBV5-1; clone_size: NA; cdr3_length: 16; j_call: TRBJ2-2; d_call: TRBD1; cdr3_nt: TGCGCCAGCACCCTCTCCGGGACAGCGAACACCGGGGAGCTGTTTTTT; cdr3_aa: CASTLSGTANTGELFF
v_call: TRBV6-1; clone_size: NA; cdr3_length: 17; j_call: TRBJ2-1; d_call: TRBD2; cdr3_nt: TGTGCCAGCAGTGAAAGGGCCCTAGCGGGAGCCTTTTATGAGCAGTTCTTC; cdr3_aa: CASSERALAGAFYEQFF
v_call: TRBV10-2; clone_size: medium-sized; cdr3_length: 17; j_call: TRBJ2-3; d_call: NA; cdr3_nt: TGCGCCAGCAGTGAGTTGAGGGGTAGGGGCCATGGGGATACGCAGTATTTT; cdr3_aa: CASSELRGRGHGDTQYF
v_call: TRBV11-2; clone_size: NA; cdr3_length: 17; j_call: TRBJ2-7; d_call: NA; cdr3_nt: TGTGCCAGCAGCTTACACCCCTTTGAGCGGGCCACCTACGAGCAGTACTTC; cdr3_aa: CASSLHPFERATYEQYF